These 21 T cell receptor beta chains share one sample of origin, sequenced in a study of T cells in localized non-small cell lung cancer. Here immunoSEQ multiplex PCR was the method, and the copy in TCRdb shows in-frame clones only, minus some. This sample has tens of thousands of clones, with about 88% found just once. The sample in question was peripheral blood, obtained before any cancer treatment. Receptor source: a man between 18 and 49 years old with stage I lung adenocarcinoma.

CDR3 coding DNA: TGTGCCAGCAGCCCTCGAGAGGTTGAGACCCAGTACTTC. Its protein is CASSPREVETQYF. The J gene is TRBJ2-5, the V gene TRBV7-9; D is unresolved. Looked up from germline, CDR1 is SEHNR and CDR2 is FQNEAQ (reference sequence). The V end was cut by 5 bases, the J end by 5 bases, with 12 bases between. The CDR3 consists of 13 residues.

CDR3 in amino acids: CASRAGTANTEAFF. CDR3 in DNA: TGTGCCAGCAGGGCCGGGACAGCAAACACTGAAGCTTTCTTT. V usage is TRBV11-2 and J usage is TRBJ1-1; 7 nucleotides match TRBD1. CDR1 is SGHAT, CDR2 FQNNGV, per germline. The CDR3 is 14 amino acids. The V and J ends lost 6 bases and 2 bases, in that order; junction bases with no gene match: 6.

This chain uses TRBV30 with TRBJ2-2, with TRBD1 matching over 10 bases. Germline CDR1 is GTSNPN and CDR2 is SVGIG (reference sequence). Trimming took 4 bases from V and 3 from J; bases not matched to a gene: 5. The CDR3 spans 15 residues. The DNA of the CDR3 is TGTGCCTGGAATCCCGGACAGGGGGACACCGGGGAGCTGTTTTTT. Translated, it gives CAWNPGQGDTGELFF.

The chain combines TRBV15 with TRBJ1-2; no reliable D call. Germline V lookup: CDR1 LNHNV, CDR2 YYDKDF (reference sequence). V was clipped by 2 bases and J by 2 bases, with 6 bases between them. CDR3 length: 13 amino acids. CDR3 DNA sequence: TGTGCCACCAGCAGACAGACCAACTATGGCTACACCTTC. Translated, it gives CATSRQTNYGYTF.

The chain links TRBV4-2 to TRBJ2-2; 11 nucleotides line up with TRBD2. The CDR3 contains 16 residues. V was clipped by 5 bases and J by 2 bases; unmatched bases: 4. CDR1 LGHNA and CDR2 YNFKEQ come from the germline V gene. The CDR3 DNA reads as TGTGCCAGCAGCATTACTAGCGGGGGAAACACCGGGGAGCTGTTTTTT. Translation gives CASSITSGGNTGELFF.

CDR3 region: CASSLASGKGSPLHF. CDR3 in DNA: TGTGCCAGCAGCTTAGCGTCAGGGAAAGGATCACCCCTCCACTTT. The chain has TRBV7-2 and TRBJ1-6; maybe TRBD1 (5 bases). In germline, CDR1 is SGHTA, CDR2 FQGNSA. Trimming left V 0 bases short and J 10 bases short, with 13 bases between. CDR3 length: 15 residues.

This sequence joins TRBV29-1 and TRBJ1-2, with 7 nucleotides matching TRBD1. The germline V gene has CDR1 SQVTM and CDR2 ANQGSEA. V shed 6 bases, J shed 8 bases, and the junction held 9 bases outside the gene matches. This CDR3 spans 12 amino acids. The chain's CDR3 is CSVGGGGGGYTF. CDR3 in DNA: TGCAGCGTAGGGGGCGGGGGCGGAGGCTACACCTTC.

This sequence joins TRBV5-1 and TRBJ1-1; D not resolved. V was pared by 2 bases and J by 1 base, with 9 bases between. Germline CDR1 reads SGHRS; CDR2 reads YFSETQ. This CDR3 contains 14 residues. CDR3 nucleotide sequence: TGCGCCAGCAGCTTCATTCACGAGAACACTGAAGCTTTCTTT. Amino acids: CASSFIHENTEAFF.

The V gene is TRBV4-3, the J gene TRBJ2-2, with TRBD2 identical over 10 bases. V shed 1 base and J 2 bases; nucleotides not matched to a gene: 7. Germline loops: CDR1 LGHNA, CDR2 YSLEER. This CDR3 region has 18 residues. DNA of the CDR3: TGCGCCAGCAGCCAAGGACCTCTAGCGGGGGAAAACACCGGGGAGCTGTTTTTT. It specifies CASSQGPLAGENTGELFF.

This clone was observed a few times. The CDR3 sequence: CATGGGGSTEAFF. In DNA form, the CDR3 reads TGTGCCACAGGAGGGGGAGGGAGCACTGAAGCTTTCTTT. The gene calls are TRBV10-3 and TRBJ1-1; possible D gene TRBD1, 6 bases. This CDR3 region has 13 residues. V lost 10 bases and J lost 4, with 16 bases in between. Germline V gene sequence: CDR1 ENHRY, CDR2 SYGVKD.

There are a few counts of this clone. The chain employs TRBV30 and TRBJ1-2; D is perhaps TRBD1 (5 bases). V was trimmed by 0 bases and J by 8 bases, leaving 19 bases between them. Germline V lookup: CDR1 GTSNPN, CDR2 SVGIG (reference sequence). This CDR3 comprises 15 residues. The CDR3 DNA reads TGTGCCTGGAGTGTAAGGGGTGGGACCTCGGGCGGCTACACCTTC. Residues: CAWSVRGGTSGGYTF. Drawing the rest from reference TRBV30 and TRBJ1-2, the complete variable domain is SQTIHQWPATLVQPVGSPLSLECTVEGTSNPNLYWYRQAAGRGLQLLFYSVGIGQISSEVPQNLSASRPQDRQFILSSKKLLLSDSGFYLCAWSVRGGTSGGYTFGSGTRLTVV.

CDR3: CATSREIGNTEAFF. In DNA form, the CDR3 reads TGTGCCACCAGCAGAGAGATAGGTAACACTGAAGCTTTCTTT. The chain uses TRBV15 and TRBJ1-1; no clear D gene. V was trimmed by 0 bases and J by 2 bases, leaving 7 bases between them. The CDR3 loop spans 14 amino acids. CDR1 is LNHNV, CDR2 YYDKDF, per germline (reference sequence).

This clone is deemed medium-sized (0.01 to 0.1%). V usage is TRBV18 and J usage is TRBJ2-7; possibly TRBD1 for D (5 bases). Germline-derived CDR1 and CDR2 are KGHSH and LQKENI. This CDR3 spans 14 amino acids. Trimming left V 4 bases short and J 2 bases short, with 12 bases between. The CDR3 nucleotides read TGTGCCAGCTCACGACCGGACACCCCCTACGAGCAGTACTTC. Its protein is CASSRPDTPYEQYF.

CDR3 DNA: TGTGCCACCGTACTAGCGGGGGGCCGGGGACGCACAGATACGCAGTATTTT. Translating gives CATVLAGGRGRTDTQYF. This sequence joins TRBV15 and TRBJ2-3, with 12 bases lining up with TRBD2. Germline V lookup: CDR1 LNHNV, CDR2 YYDKDF (reference sequence). The CDR3 covers 17 residues. V shed 8 bases and J 1 base; nucleotides not matched to a gene: 10.

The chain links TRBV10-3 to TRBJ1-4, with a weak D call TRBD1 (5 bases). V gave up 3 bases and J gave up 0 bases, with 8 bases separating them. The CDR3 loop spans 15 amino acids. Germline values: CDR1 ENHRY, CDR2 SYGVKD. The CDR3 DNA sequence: TGTGCCATCAGTGATGTGGGGCCAACTAATGAAAAACTGTTTTTT. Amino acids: CAISDVGPTNEKLFF.

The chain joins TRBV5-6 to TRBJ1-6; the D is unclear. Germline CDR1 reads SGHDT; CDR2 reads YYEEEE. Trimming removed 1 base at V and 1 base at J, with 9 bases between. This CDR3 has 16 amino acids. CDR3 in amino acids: CASSLTPVSYNSPLHF. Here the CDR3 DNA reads TGTGCCAGCAGCTTGACGCCAGTATCCTATAATTCACCCCTCCACTTT.

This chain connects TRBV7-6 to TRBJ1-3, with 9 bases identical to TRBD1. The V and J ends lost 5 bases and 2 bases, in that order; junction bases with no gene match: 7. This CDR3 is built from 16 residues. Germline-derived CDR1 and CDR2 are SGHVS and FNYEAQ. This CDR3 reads CASSLRDRAAGNTIYF. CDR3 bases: TGTGCCAGCAGCCTAAGGGACAGGGCAGCTGGAAACACCATATATTTT.

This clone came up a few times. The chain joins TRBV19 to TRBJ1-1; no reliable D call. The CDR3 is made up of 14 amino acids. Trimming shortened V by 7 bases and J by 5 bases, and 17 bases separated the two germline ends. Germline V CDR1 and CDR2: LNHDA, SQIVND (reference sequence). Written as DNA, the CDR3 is TGTGCCAGTACCCAGCAAATGATGGGAACTGAAGCTTTCTTT. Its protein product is CASTQQMMGTEAFF.

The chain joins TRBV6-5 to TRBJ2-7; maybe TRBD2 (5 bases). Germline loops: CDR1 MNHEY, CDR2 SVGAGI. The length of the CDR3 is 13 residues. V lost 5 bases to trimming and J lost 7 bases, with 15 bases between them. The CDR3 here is CASSITSTGEQYF. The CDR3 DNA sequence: TGTGCCAGCAGTATAACTAGTACTGGTGAGCAGTACTTC.

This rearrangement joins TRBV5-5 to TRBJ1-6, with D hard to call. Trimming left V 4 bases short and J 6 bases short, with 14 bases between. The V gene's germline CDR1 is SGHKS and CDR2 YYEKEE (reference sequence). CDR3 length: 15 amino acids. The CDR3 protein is CASSTQDQRNSPLHF. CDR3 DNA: TGTGCCAGCAGCACCCAGGACCAGCGTAATTCACCCCTCCACTTT.

In nucleotides, the CDR3 is TGTGCCAGCAGGTTGATAGCTGACGAGCAGTACTTC. It translates to CASRLIADEQYF. The rearrangement uses TRBV7-9 and TRBJ2-7; D is ambiguous. Germline loops: CDR1 SEHNR, CDR2 FQNEAQ (reference sequence). This CDR3 comprises 12 residues. Trimming cost V 6 bases and J 5 bases, with 11 bases left between them. The complete variable domain, with remaining parts taken from reference TRBV7-9 and TRBJ2-7, reads DTGVSQNPRHKITKRGQNVTFRCDPISEHNRLYWYRQTLGQGPEFLTYFQNEAQLEKSRLLSDRFSAERPKGSFSTLEIQRTEQGDSAMYLCASRLIADEQYFGPGTRLTVT.